The clone carrying this T cell receptor (beta chain) was recorded a few times. The record originates from a study of T cell clones after liver transplantation. Whole-study context: In this trial, immunosuppression withdrawal was attempted within 2 years of liver transplant. TCRbeta sequencing after a pre-transplant mixed lymphocyte reaction identified graft-donor-reactive clones, later tracked in post-transplant blood.

Using immunoSEQ multiplex PCR, the repertoire was profiled, and TCRdb retains in-frame clones only, with some absent. This table has about 75,000 clones, around 84% appearing once. Germline V gives CDR1 PRHDT, CDR2 FYEKMQ (reference sequence). This CDR3 has 15 residues. The J segment lost 5 bases and the V segment lost 1 base, leaving 6 bases of the junction unmatched. The sequenced sample was CD4+ T cells from blood, obtained roughly 48 months after liver transplant. The chain couples TRBV13 to TRBJ2-5; 8 nucleotides match TRBD2. The TCR sequence derives from a human patient who received a liver transplant. Some T cells may possibly be graft donor cells. CDR3 region: CASSLARGAIETQYF. In DNA, the CDR3 is TGTGCCAGCAGCTTAGCGCGGGGGGCTATCGAGACCCAGTACTTC. The full variable domain, completed using reference TRBV13 and TRBJ2-5, is AAGVIQSPRHLIKEKRETATLKCYPIPRHDTVYWYQQGPGQDPQFLISFYEKMQSDKGSIPDRFSAQQFSDYHSELNMSSLELGDSALYFCASSLARGAIETQYFGPGTRLLVL.